This is a list of T cell receptor beta chains from one sample in a study of shared clonotypes between healthy human individuals. Generated by immunoSEQ multiplex PCR, the TCRdb table keeps only in-frame clones and is missing some. The repertoire consists of some 360,000 clones, with around 67% occurring once and the leading ten covering under 11%. Source material: memory CD4+ T cells sorted from blood. These receptors all stem from a young man in good health. Both conserved end residues are part of each CDR3. D genes are given only for firm matches. The size field is filled for only some rows; it gives once, few, many or a size class.

J: TRBJ2-3
size: NA
D: NA
V: TRBV9
CDR3: CASSVGGHNTDTQYF
DNA: TGTGCCAGCAGCGTAGGGGGTCACAACACAGATACGCAGTATTTT

J: TRBJ1-2
size: once
D: NA
V: TRBV5-4
CDR3: CASAAPLAYGYTF
DNA: TGTGCCAGTGCTGCTCCTCTTGCCTATGGCTACACCTTC

J: TRBJ2-2
size: NA
D: NA
V: TRBV6-6
CDR3: CASGRGETGELFF
DNA: TGTGCCAGCGGCCGTGGGGAAACCGGGGAGCTGTTTTTT

J: TRBJ2-6
size: NA
D: NA
V: TRBV9
CDR3: CASSVEGLANVLTF
DNA: TGTGCCAGCAGCGTAGAGGGACTTGCCAACGTCCTGACTTTC

J: TRBJ2-7
size: NA
D: NA
V: TRBV13
CDR3: CASSQGTGPSQYF
DNA: TGTGCCAGCAGTCAGGGGACGGGGCCGTCGCAGTACTTC

J: TRBJ1-4
size: NA
D: NA
V: TRBV30
CDR3: CAWSRQSNEKLFF
DNA: TGTGCCTGGAGCCGGCAGTCTAATGAAAAACTGTTTTTT

J: TRBJ2-3
size: NA
D: TRBD2
V: TRBV5-5
CDR3: CASSLTRLAGRDTQYF
DNA: TGTGCCAGCAGCTTAACCCGCCTAGCGGGCCGAGATACGCAGTATTTT

J: TRBJ2-6
size: NA
D: NA
V: TRBV7-2
CDR3: CATDSSGANVLTF
DNA: TGTGCCACAGATAGCTCTGGGGCCAACGTCCTGACTTTC

J: TRBJ2-3
size: NA
D: TRBD1
V: TRBV5-1
CDR3: CASSLLGTGGSTDTQYF
DNA: TGCGCCAGCAGCTTGTTGGGAACAGGGGGCAGCACAGATACGCAGTATTTT

J: TRBJ2-2
size: NA
D: TRBD2
V: TRBV27
CDR3: CASRQLAGGLAGELFF
DNA: TGTGCCAGCAGGCAACTAGCGGGAGGGCTCGCCGGGGAGCTGTTTTTT

J: TRBJ2-7
size: NA
D: TRBD1
V: TRBV2
CDR3: CASSAWGQGAIEQYF
DNA: TGTGCCAGCAGCGCATGGGGACAGGGGGCAATCGAGCAGTACTTC

J: TRBJ2-3
size: few
D: NA
V: TRBV11-2
CDR3: CASSLDRGADTQYF
DNA: TGTGCCAGCAGCTTAGATAGGGGGGCAGATACGCAGTATTTT

J: TRBJ2-1
size: NA
D: TRBD2
V: TRBV5-1
CDR3: CASTVAGAPNEQFF
DNA: TGCGCCAGCACGGTAGCGGGAGCCCCAAATGAGCAGTTCTTC

J: TRBJ2-7
size: NA
D: TRBD2
V: TRBV5-1
CDR3: CASSSVGGRTSYEQYF
DNA: TGCGCCAGCAGCTCTGTTGGCGGGAGGACCTCCTACGAGCAGTACTTC

J: TRBJ1-5
size: NA
D: NA
V: TRBV2
CDR3: CASSDLIDPPDQPQHF
DNA: TGTGCCAGCAGTGATTTGATTGATCCCCCCGATCAGCCCCAGCATTTT

J: TRBJ1-1
size: NA
D: NA
V: TRBV29-1
CDR3: CSVGGGSAREAFF
DNA: TGCAGCGTTGGGGGGGGTTCGGCCCGAGAAGCTTTCTTT

J: TRBJ1-5
size: NA
D: NA
V: TRBV18
CDR3: CASSPNSISGGGQPQHF
DNA: TGTGCCAGCTCACCAAATTCGATATCGGGGGGTGGTCAGCCCCAGCATTTT

J: TRBJ2-1
size: many
D: NA
V: TRBV25-1
CDR3: CASSEYAANYNEQFF
DNA: TGTGCCAGCAGTGAGTATGCAGCGAACTACAATGAGCAGTTCTTC

J: TRBJ2-6
size: NA
D: NA
V: TRBV19
CDR3: CASNTPAGTGANVLTF
DNA: TGTGCCAGTAATACCCCCGCCGGGACTGGGGCCAACGTCCTGACTTTC

J: TRBJ1-5
size: NA
D: TRBD1
V: TRBV7-8
CDR3: CASSLRIGTDNQPQHF
DNA: TGTGCCAGCAGCCTCCGAATTGGGACAGACAATCAGCCCCAGCATTTT

J: TRBJ2-7
size: NA
D: TRBD2
V: TRBV5-4
CDR3: CASSPGLAGGSYEQYF
DNA: TGTGCCAGCAGCCCTGGACTAGCGGGAGGGTCCTACGAGCAGTACTTC

J: TRBJ2-1
size: NA
D: NA
V: TRBV28
CDR3: CASSPSGIGEQFF
DNA: TGTGCCAGCAGTCCCTCGGGGATCGGTGAGCAGTTCTTC

J: TRBJ2-7
size: NA
D: TRBD2
V: TRBV6-1
CDR3: CASSKTSGDYEQYF
DNA: TGTGCCAGCAGTAAAACTAGCGGTGACTACGAGCAGTACTTC

J: TRBJ2-2
size: once
D: NA
V: TRBV9
CDR3: CASSPRGLNTGELFF
DNA: TGTGCCAGCAGCCCCCGGGGCCTGAACACCGGGGAGCTGTTTTTT

J: TRBJ2-6
size: NA
D: NA
V: TRBV27
CDR3: CASSRAGANVLTF
DNA: TGTGCCAGCAGCAGGGCTGGGGCCAACGTCCTGACTTTC

J: TRBJ2-5
size: NA
D: TRBD2
V: TRBV7-2
CDR3: CASSFLSSGRGTQYF
DNA: TGTGCCAGCAGCTTTCTGTCCTCAGGGAGGGGGACCCAGTACTTC

J: TRBJ2-3
size: NA
D: NA
V: TRBV25-1
CDR3: CASSADGDRVTQYF
DNA: TGTGCCAGCAGTGCTGATGGAGATCGGGTTACGCAGTATTTT

J: TRBJ2-7
size: NA
D: NA
V: TRBV6-6
CDR3: CASNVISGSPHEQYF
DNA: TGTGCCAGCAATGTCATTAGCGGTTCCCCCCACGAGCAGTACTTC

J: TRBJ2-1
size: NA
D: TRBD2
V: TRBV10-2
CDR3: CASSDVLDASGSPEQFF
DNA: TGCGCCAGCAGTGACGTTCTCGATGCTAGCGGGAGTCCTGAGCAGTTCTTC

J: TRBJ2-3
size: few
D: NA
V: TRBV19
CDR3: CAGKGVPTDTQYF
DNA: TGTGCCGGAAAAGGGGTTCCCACAGATACGCAGTATTTT

J: TRBJ1-5
size: NA
D: NA
V: TRBV15
CDR3: CATSRDYSNQPQHF
DNA: TGTGCCACCAGCAGAGATTATAGCAATCAGCCCCAGCATTTT

J: TRBJ1-2
size: few
D: TRBD1
V: TRBV10-2
CDR3: CASTPTGSNYGYTF
DNA: TGCGCCAGCACCCCGACAGGGAGTAACTATGGCTACACCTTC